A selection of T cell receptor beta chains follows, all from one sample in a study of blood T cell repertoires in COVID-19. TCRdb's copy holds only in-frame clones and misses some; the assay was immunoSEQ multiplex PCR. This table holds under 300,000 clones, around 91% found once. The sequencing input was peripheral blood. Receptor source: a woman aged 55 to 70 with COVID-19, enrolled during active disease. The CDR3 runs from the conserved cysteine through the conserved F or W. D genes are given only for firm matches. Expanded clones are given a class, and other clones once, few, many or no size at all.

v_gene: TRBV27; j_gene: TRBJ2-3; abundance: NA; d_gene: TRBD2; CDR3aa: CASSLSFGTSGSDTQYF; CDR3nt: TGTGCCAGCAGTTTATCCTTCGGGACTAGCGGGTCAGATACGCAGTATTTT
v_gene: TRBV19; j_gene: TRBJ1-4; abundance: NA; d_gene: NA; CDR3aa: CASSSDSLNEKLFF; CDR3nt: TGTGCCAGTAGTTCGGACAGCCTTAATGAAAAACTGTTTTTT
v_gene: TRBV19; j_gene: TRBJ2-1; abundance: NA; d_gene: TRBD2; CDR3aa: CASTFSGSHNEQFF; CDR3nt: TGTGCCAGTACTTTTAGCGGGTCTCACAATGAGCAGTTCTTC
v_gene: TRBV7-9; j_gene: TRBJ2-1; abundance: NA; d_gene: NA; CDR3aa: CASSLSSSSYNEQFF; CDR3nt: TGTGCCAGCAGCTTATCCTCCAGCTCCTACAATGAGCAGTTCTTC
v_gene: TRBV15; j_gene: TRBJ1-2; abundance: NA; d_gene: TRBD1; CDR3aa: CATSRDRVANYGYTF; CDR3nt: TGTGCCACCAGCAGGGACAGGGTAGCTAACTATGGCTACACCTTC
v_gene: TRBV5-1; j_gene: TRBJ1-2; abundance: NA; d_gene: TRBD1; CDR3aa: CASGTNQDRGRYTF; CDR3nt: TGCGCCAGCGGAACCAACCAGGACAGGGGCCGCTACACCTTC
v_gene: TRBV9; j_gene: TRBJ2-1; abundance: NA; d_gene: NA; CDR3aa: CASSVGPGVDNEQFF; CDR3nt: TGTGCCAGCAGCGTAGGCCCAGGGGTAGACAATGAGCAGTTCTTC
v_gene: TRBV7-3; j_gene: TRBJ2-3; abundance: NA; d_gene: NA; CDR3aa: CASRRTSNGVTDTQYF; CDR3nt: TGTGCCAGCAGAAGGACGTCTAACGGGGTCACAGATACGCAGTATTTT
v_gene: TRBV7-2; j_gene: TRBJ2-6; abundance: NA; d_gene: TRBD1; CDR3aa: CASSAHWTGFNSGANVLTF; CDR3nt: TGTGCCAGCAGCGCCCACTGGACAGGTTTCAACTCTGGGGCCAACGTCCTGACTTTC
v_gene: TRBV19; j_gene: TRBJ1-2; abundance: NA; d_gene: TRBD1; CDR3aa: CASSIAGQYYGYTF; CDR3nt: TGTGCCAGTAGTATCGCGGGACAGTACTATGGCTACACCTTC
v_gene: TRBV6-2/TRBV6-3; j_gene: TRBJ2-5; abundance: NA; d_gene: TRBD2; CDR3aa: CASSRRATGGPETQYF; CDR3nt: TGTGCCAGCAGCCGCAGGGCGACGGGGGGGCCAGAGACCCAGTACTTC
v_gene: TRBV6-4; j_gene: TRBJ2-1; abundance: once; d_gene: NA; CDR3aa: CASSMNRADEQFF; CDR3nt: TGTGCCAGCAGTATGAACAGGGCTGATGAGCAGTTCTTC
v_gene: TRBV9; j_gene: TRBJ1-3; abundance: NA; d_gene: NA; CDR3aa: CASSLDNSGNTIYF; CDR3nt: TGTGCCAGCAGCCTTGACAACTCTGGAAACACCATATATTTT
v_gene: TRBV15; j_gene: TRBJ1-3; abundance: NA; d_gene: TRBD1; CDR3aa: CATSRDRGQSGNTIYF; CDR3nt: TGTGCCACCAGCAGAGATCGGGGACAGTCTGGAAACACCATATATTTT
v_gene: TRBV6-1; j_gene: TRBJ1-1; abundance: NA; d_gene: NA; CDR3aa: CASSDVILRGAFF; CDR3nt: TGTGCCAGCAGTGATGTCATCCTCCGGGGGGCTTTCTTT
v_gene: TRBV7-9; j_gene: TRBJ1-1; abundance: NA; d_gene: NA; CDR3aa: CASSPRLEDIPFMNTEAFF; CDR3nt: TGTGCCAGCAGCCCTCGTTTAGAAGATATCCCTTTTATGAACACTGAAGCTTTCTTT
v_gene: TRBV6-6; j_gene: TRBJ1-2; abundance: NA; d_gene: TRBD1; CDR3aa: CASTQTGSRYGYTF; CDR3nt: TGTGCCAGCACCCAGACAGGGAGCCGCTATGGCTACACCTTC
v_gene: TRBV5-1; j_gene: TRBJ2-1; abundance: once; d_gene: TRBD2; CDR3aa: CASSPGGSGGVNEQFF; CDR3nt: TGCGCCAGCAGCCCAGGCGGTAGCGGGGGGGTTAATGAGCAGTTCTTC
v_gene: TRBV2; j_gene: TRBJ1-2; abundance: NA; d_gene: TRBD1; CDR3aa: CASRHRTGGYTF; CDR3nt: TGTGCCAGCAGACATCGGACAGGCGGCTACACCTTC
v_gene: TRBV6-2/TRBV6-3; j_gene: TRBJ2-4; abundance: NA; d_gene: TRBD2; CDR3aa: CASSYYSGVKNIQYF; CDR3nt: TGTGCCAGCAGTTACTATAGCGGGGTCAAAAACATTCAGTACTTC
v_gene: TRBV5-1; j_gene: TRBJ1-1; abundance: NA; d_gene: TRBD1; CDR3aa: CASSLGGQSNTEAFF; CDR3nt: TGCGCCAGCAGCTTGGGGGGACAGTCGAACACTGAAGCTTTCTTT
v_gene: TRBV6-2/TRBV6-3; j_gene: TRBJ2-7; abundance: NA; d_gene: TRBD1; CDR3aa: CASSDFGTGVATYEQYF; CDR3nt: TGTGCCAGCAGTGACTTCGGGACAGGGGTCGCTACCTACGAGCAGTACTTC
v_gene: TRBV6-1; j_gene: TRBJ1-1; abundance: NA; d_gene: NA; CDR3aa: CASSDVERTGWAMNTEAFF; CDR3nt: TGTGCCAGCAGTGATGTTGAAAGAACAGGGTGGGCCATGAACACTGAAGCTTTCTTT
v_gene: TRBV19; j_gene: TRBJ2-3; abundance: NA; d_gene: TRBD2; CDR3aa: CASRPSGFTDTQYF; CDR3nt: TGTGCCAGTCGGCCTAGCGGGTTCACAGATACGCAGTATTTT
v_gene: TRBV6-6; j_gene: TRBJ1-1; abundance: once; d_gene: NA; CDR3aa: CASSYRVPGTEAFF; CDR3nt: TGTGCCAGCAGTTACCGGGTCCCGGGCACTGAAGCTTTCTTT
v_gene: TRBV9; j_gene: TRBJ2-5; abundance: once; d_gene: TRBD1; CDR3aa: CASSVRTGETQYF; CDR3nt: TGTGCCAGCAGCGTTAGGACAGGAGAGACCCAGTACTTC
v_gene: TRBV6-2/TRBV6-3; j_gene: TRBJ1-1; abundance: NA; d_gene: NA; CDR3aa: CASSYARGLTEAFF; CDR3nt: TGTGCCAGCAGTTACGCCCGGGGTCTGACTGAAGCTTTCTTT
v_gene: TRBV5-1; j_gene: TRBJ1-4; abundance: NA; d_gene: TRBD1; CDR3aa: CASSPEPGQRNEKLFF; CDR3nt: TGCGCCAGCAGCCCAGAACCGGGACAGAGAAATGAAAAACTGTTTTTT
v_gene: TRBV7-7; j_gene: TRBJ2-1; abundance: NA; d_gene: TRBD1; CDR3aa: CASSSRPRGRGSYNEQFF; CDR3nt: TGTGCTAGCAGCTCCCGGCCCCGCGGCAGGGGGTCCTACAATGAGCAGTTCTTC
v_gene: TRBV27; j_gene: TRBJ2-7; abundance: NA; d_gene: TRBD1; CDR3aa: CASRQGALGLNYEQYF; CDR3nt: TGTGCCAGCCGGCAGGGGGCCCTAGGTCTCAACTACGAGCAGTACTTC
v_gene: TRBV16; j_gene: TRBJ1-4; abundance: NA; d_gene: TRBD1; CDR3aa: CASSQWGQESEKLFF; CDR3nt: TGTGCCAGCAGCCAATGGGGACAGGAGTCGGAAAAACTGTTTTTT
v_gene: TRBV4-3; j_gene: TRBJ1-6; abundance: NA; d_gene: NA; CDR3aa: CASSLSGAGDSPLHF; CDR3nt: TGCGCCAGCAGCCTGAGTGGGGCAGGGGATTCACCCCTCCACTTT
v_gene: TRBV6-5; j_gene: TRBJ1-5; abundance: NA; d_gene: TRBD1; CDR3aa: CASSRDRGNQPQHF; CDR3nt: TGTGCCAGCAGTCGCGACAGGGGCAATCAGCCCCAGCATTTT
v_gene: TRBV6-4; j_gene: TRBJ1-5; abundance: NA; d_gene: NA; CDR3aa: CANRGVSNQPQHF; CDR3nt: TGTGCCAATAGGGGCGTTAGCAATCAGCCCCAGCATTTT
v_gene: TRBV2; j_gene: TRBJ1-5; abundance: NA; d_gene: NA; CDR3aa: CASWRGGNQPQHF; CDR3nt: TGTGCCAGCTGGCGGGGGGGGAATCAGCCCCAGCATTTT
v_gene: TRBV5-1; j_gene: TRBJ2-6; abundance: NA; d_gene: TRBD1; CDR3aa: CASSVGTGSSGANVLTF; CDR3nt: TGCGCCAGCAGCGTGGGGACAGGGAGCTCTGGGGCCAACGTCCTGACTTTC
v_gene: TRBV5-1; j_gene: TRBJ1-3; abundance: NA; d_gene: TRBD1; CDR3aa: CASSLGATGSNTIYF; CDR3nt: TGCGCCAGCAGCTTGGGGGCGACAGGGAGTAACACCATATATTTT
v_gene: TRBV2; j_gene: TRBJ2-5; abundance: NA; d_gene: NA; CDR3aa: CASRVLGGAGETQYF; CDR3nt: TGTGCCAGCAGAGTTCTAGGGGGGGCAGGGGAGACCCAGTACTTC
v_gene: TRBV27; j_gene: TRBJ1-5; abundance: NA; d_gene: NA; CDR3aa: CASSLTGPTGGNQPQHF; CDR3nt: TGTGCCAGCAGTTTAACGGGACCAACGGGGGGCAATCAGCCCCAGCATTTT
v_gene: TRBV7-9; j_gene: TRBJ1-1; abundance: NA; d_gene: TRBD1; CDR3aa: CASRRPGQGFSDTEAFF; CDR3nt: TGTGCCAGCAGACGTCCGGGACAGGGATTCTCCGACACTGAAGCTTTCTTT
v_gene: TRBV5-1; j_gene: TRBJ1-2; abundance: few; d_gene: TRBD1; CDR3aa: CASSNRGVLEGGYTF; CDR3nt: TGCGCCAGCAGTAACAGGGGGGTCTTGGAGGGTGGCTACACCTTC
v_gene: TRBV4-3; j_gene: TRBJ1-2; abundance: NA; d_gene: NA; CDR3aa: CASSQGRTYGYTF; CDR3nt: TGCGCCAGCAGCCAAGGACGGACTTATGGCTACACCTTC
v_gene: TRBV13; j_gene: TRBJ1-2; abundance: NA; d_gene: TRBD1; CDR3aa: CASSPQGGDYGYTF; CDR3nt: TGTGCCAGCAGCCCGCAGGGGGGAGACTATGGCTACACCTTC
v_gene: TRBV11-2; j_gene: TRBJ2-3; abundance: NA; d_gene: TRBD2; CDR3aa: CASSLDNVGLALPDTQYF; CDR3nt: TGTGCCAGCAGCTTAGATAATGTTGGACTAGCTTTGCCAGATACGCAGTATTTT
v_gene: TRBV7-2; j_gene: TRBJ2-1; abundance: NA; d_gene: NA; CDR3aa: CASSLILAHNEQFF; CDR3nt: TGTGCCAGCAGCCTCATCCTAGCGCACAATGAGCAGTTCTTC
v_gene: TRBV28; j_gene: TRBJ1-1; abundance: NA; d_gene: TRBD1; CDR3aa: CASSSSRQGELEAFF; CDR3nt: TGTGCCAGCAGTTCATCCCGACAGGGAGAACTTGAAGCTTTCTTT
v_gene: TRBV9; j_gene: TRBJ1-2; abundance: NA; d_gene: NA; CDR3aa: CASSGGGVGSYGYTF; CDR3nt: TGTGCCAGCAGCGGAGGGGGGGTCGGAAGCTATGGCTACACCTTC
v_gene: TRBV27; j_gene: TRBJ2-2; abundance: NA; d_gene: TRBD2; CDR3aa: CASKVGGMVTGELFF; CDR3nt: TGTGCCAGCAAAGTCGGGGGGATGGTAACCGGGGAGCTGTTTTTT
v_gene: TRBV7-9; j_gene: TRBJ1-2; abundance: NA; d_gene: NA; CDR3aa: CASSARQFNYGYTF; CDR3nt: TGTGCCAGCAGCGCCCGACAGTTTAACTATGGCTACACCTTC
v_gene: TRBV4-3; j_gene: TRBJ1-4; abundance: NA; d_gene: NA; CDR3aa: CASSQGSTQIGGLFF; CDR3nt: TGCGCCAGCAGCCAAGGCAGCACCCAAATTGGAGGACTGTTTTTT
v_gene: TRBV5-4; j_gene: TRBJ2-7; abundance: NA; d_gene: NA; CDR3aa: CASSRSPRGGQGFGEQYF; CDR3nt: TGTGCCAGCAGCCGGTCGCCGAGGGGGGGGCAGGGGTTTGGTGAGCAGTACTTC
v_gene: TRBV19; j_gene: TRBJ2-7; abundance: NA; d_gene: NA; CDR3aa: CASRRQSISTYEQYF; CDR3nt: TGTGCCAGTAGGCGACAGTCAATTAGTACCTACGAGCAGTACTTC
v_gene: TRBV6-2/TRBV6-3; j_gene: TRBJ2-4; abundance: once; d_gene: TRBD1; CDR3aa: CASSLGQTFSQGYF; CDR3nt: TGTGCCAGCAGTTTGGGACAGACGTTTAGCCAGGGGTACTTC
v_gene: TRBV15; j_gene: TRBJ2-1; abundance: once; d_gene: NA; CDR3aa: CATGPGIYNEQFF; CDR3nt: TGTGCCACCGGGCCAGGGATATACAATGAGCAGTTCTTC
v_gene: TRBV3-1/TRBV3-2; j_gene: TRBJ1-1; abundance: NA; d_gene: NA; CDR3aa: CASSQLDRNTEAFF; CDR3nt: TGTGCCAGCAGCCAACTAGACAGGAACACTGAAGCTTTCTTT
v_gene: TRBV4-1; j_gene: TRBJ1-1; abundance: NA; d_gene: TRBD1; CDR3aa: CASSHPRTGGTEAFF; CDR3nt: TGCGCCAGCAGCCACCCAAGGACAGGGGGCACTGAAGCTTTCTTT
v_gene: TRBV4-1; j_gene: TRBJ1-1; abundance: NA; d_gene: NA; CDR3aa: CASSRAYGTRWTEAFF; CDR3nt: TGCGCCAGCAGTCGAGCGTACGGGACTCGGTGGACTGAAGCTTTCTTT
v_gene: TRBV7-2; j_gene: TRBJ1-5; abundance: NA; d_gene: TRBD1; CDR3aa: CASSHRNRGRGQPQHF; CDR3nt: TGTGCCAGCAGCCATCGTAACAGGGGGCGCGGGCAGCCCCAGCATTTT
v_gene: TRBV3-1/TRBV3-2; j_gene: TRBJ1-1; abundance: NA; d_gene: TRBD1; CDR3aa: CASSGQGYTEAFF; CDR3nt: TGTGCCAGCAGCGGACAGGGCTACACTGAAGCTTTCTTT
v_gene: TRBV18; j_gene: TRBJ1-5; abundance: NA; d_gene: TRBD1; CDR3aa: CASSPDRDRNQPQHF; CDR3nt: TGTGCCAGCTCACCAGACAGGGACAGGAATCAGCCCCAGCATTTT